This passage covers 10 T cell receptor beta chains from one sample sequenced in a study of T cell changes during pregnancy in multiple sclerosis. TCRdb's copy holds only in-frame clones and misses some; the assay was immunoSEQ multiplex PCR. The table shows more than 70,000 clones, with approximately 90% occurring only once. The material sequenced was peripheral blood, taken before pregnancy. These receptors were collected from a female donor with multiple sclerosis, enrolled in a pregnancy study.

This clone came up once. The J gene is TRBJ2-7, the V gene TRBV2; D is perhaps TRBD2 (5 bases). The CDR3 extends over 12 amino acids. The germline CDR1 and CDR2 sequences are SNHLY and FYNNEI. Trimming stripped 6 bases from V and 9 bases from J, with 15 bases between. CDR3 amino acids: CASSVIGLGQYF. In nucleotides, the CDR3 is TGTGCCAGCAGCGTTATCGGACTTGGGCAGTACTTC.

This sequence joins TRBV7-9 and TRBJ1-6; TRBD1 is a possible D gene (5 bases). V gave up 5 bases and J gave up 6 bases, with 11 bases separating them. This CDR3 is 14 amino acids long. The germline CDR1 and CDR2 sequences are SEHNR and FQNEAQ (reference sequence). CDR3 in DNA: TGTGCCAGCAGCACATTGGGGGGTAATTCACCCCTCCACTTT. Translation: CASSTLGGNSPLHF.

The CDR3 here is CASSMRRLKGDNRNSPLHF. CDR3 in DNA: TGTGCCAGTAGTATGAGAAGATTAAAGGGGGATAACCGGAATTCACCCCTCCACTTT. This chain connects TRBV19 to TRBJ1-6; TRBD1 is a possible D gene (6 bases). V was clipped by 3 bases and J by 7 bases, with 25 bases between them. The CDR3 runs to 19 residues. Germline V gene sequence: CDR1 LNHDA, CDR2 SQIVND (reference sequence).

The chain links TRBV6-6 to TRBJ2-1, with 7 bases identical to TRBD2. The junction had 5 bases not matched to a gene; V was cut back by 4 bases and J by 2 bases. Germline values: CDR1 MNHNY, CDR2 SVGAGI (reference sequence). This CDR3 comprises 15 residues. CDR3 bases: TGTGCCAGCAGTTCTCCAGCGGGACCCTACAATGAGCAGTTCTTC. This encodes CASSSPAGPYNEQFF.

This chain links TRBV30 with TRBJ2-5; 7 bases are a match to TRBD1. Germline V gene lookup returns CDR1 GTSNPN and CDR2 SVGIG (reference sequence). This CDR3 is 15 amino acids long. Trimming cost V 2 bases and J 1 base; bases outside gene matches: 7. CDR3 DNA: TGTGCCTGGAGTTTACCCCGACAGGGCCAAGAGACCCAGTACTTC. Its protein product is CAWSLPRQGQETQYF.

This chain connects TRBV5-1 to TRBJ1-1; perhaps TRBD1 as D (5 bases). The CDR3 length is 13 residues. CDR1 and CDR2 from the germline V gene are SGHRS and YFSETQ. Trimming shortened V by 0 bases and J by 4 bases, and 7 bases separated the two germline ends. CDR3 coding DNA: TGCGCCAGCAGCTTGGAACAGGCCACTGAAGCTTTCTTT. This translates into CASSLEQATEAFF. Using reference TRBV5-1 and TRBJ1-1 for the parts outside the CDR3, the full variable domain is KAGVTQTPRYLIKTRGQQVTLSCSPISGHRSVSWYQQTPGQGLQFLFEYFSETQRNKGNFPGRFSGRQFSNSRSEMNVSTLELGDSALYLCASSLEQATEAFFGQGTRLTVV.

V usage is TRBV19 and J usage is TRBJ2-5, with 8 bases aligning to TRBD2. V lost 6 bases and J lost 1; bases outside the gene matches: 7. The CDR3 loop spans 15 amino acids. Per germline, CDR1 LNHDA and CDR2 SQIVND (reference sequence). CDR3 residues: CASSDSGAPQETQYF. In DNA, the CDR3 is TGTGCCAGTAGCGATAGCGGGGCACCCCAAGAGACCCAGTACTTC.

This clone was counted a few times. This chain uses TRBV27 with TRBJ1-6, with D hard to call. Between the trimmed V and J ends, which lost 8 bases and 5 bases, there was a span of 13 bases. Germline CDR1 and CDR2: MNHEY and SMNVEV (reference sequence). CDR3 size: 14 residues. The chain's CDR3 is CASSRGSDNSPLHF. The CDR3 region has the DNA TGTGCCAGCTCGAGAGGTTCGGATAATTCACCCCTCCACTTT.

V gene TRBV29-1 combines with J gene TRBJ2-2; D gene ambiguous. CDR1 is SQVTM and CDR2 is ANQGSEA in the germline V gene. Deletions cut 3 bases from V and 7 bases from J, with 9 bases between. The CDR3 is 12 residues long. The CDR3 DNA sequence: TGCAGCGTTGATGTCCAGGACGGGGAGCTGTTTTTT. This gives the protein CSVDVQDGELFF.

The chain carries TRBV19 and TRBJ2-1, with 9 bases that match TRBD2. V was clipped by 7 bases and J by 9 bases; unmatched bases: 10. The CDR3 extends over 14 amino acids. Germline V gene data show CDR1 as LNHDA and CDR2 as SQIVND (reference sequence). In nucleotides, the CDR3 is TGTGCCAGTAATCCGGGACTAGCCCTATCTGAGCAGTTCTTC. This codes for CASNPGLALSEQFF.